Each of the 5 T cell receptor beta chains below was sequenced from the same sample in a study of blood T cell repertoires in COVID-19. Using immunoSEQ multiplex PCR, the repertoire was profiled, and TCRdb retains in-frame clones only, with some absent. The sample includes 300,000 or so clones, 87% of them seen just once. The material sequenced was peripheral blood. Source of these receptors: a man aged 45-65 years with active or convalescent COVID-19.

The J gene is TRBJ2-5, the V gene TRBV5-1; 8 bases are shared with TRBD2. This CDR3 is 15 amino acids long. J was trimmed by 2 bases and V by 8 bases; bases with no gene match: 11. Germline V lookup: CDR1 SGHRS, CDR2 YFSETQ. For the CDR3, the DNA is TGCGCCAGTAAGGGTAGCGGGACCCTACAAGAGACCCAGTACTTC. Protein sequence: CASKGSGTLQETQYF.

V and J are TRBV19 and TRBJ2-2; 8 bases agree with TRBD1. The germline V gene encodes CDR1 LNHDA and CDR2 SQIVND (reference sequence). V was clipped by 5 bases and J by 5 bases; unmatched bases: 7. CDR3 length: 15 residues. In nucleotides, the CDR3 is TGTGCCAGTAGTTCAAGGACAGGGAGGACCGGGGAGCTGTTTTTT. Protein sequence: CASSSRTGRTGELFF. Full variable domain (missing parts from reference TRBV19 and TRBJ2-2): DGGITQSPKYLFRKEGQNVTLSCEQNLNHDAMYWYRQDPGQGLRLIYYSQIVNDFQKGDIAEGYSVSREKKESFPLTVTSAQKNPTAFYLCASSSRTGRTGELFFGEGSRLTVL.

This chain connects TRBV19 to TRBJ1-2, with D perhaps TRBD1 (6 bases). Trimming removed 3 bases at V and 13 bases at J, with 21 bases between. Looked up from germline, CDR1 is LNHDA and CDR2 is SQIVND (reference sequence). The CDR3 sequence is 14 residues long. The CDR3 nucleotides read TGTGCCAGTAGTATTAGGCCGACAGGACAACCTGGCACCTTC. Its protein product is CASSIRPTGQPGTF.

The rearrangement uses TRBV24-1 and TRBJ1-1; D gene ambiguous. The germline V gene has CDR1 KGHDR and CDR2 SFDVKD. This CDR3 is 13 amino acids long. Deletions cut 2 bases from V and 5 bases from J, with 8 bases between. In DNA, the CDR3 is TGTGCCACCAGTGATTACCCTCGGACTGAAGCTTTCTTT. Translating it yields CATSDYPRTEAFF.

The chain couples TRBV10-3 to TRBJ1-2; D gene unclear. Germline CDR1 ENHRY, CDR2 SYGVKD. V was pared by 6 bases and J by 2 bases, with 13 bases between. This CDR3 comprises 14 residues. This CDR3 reads CAISTQFQNYGYTF. As DNA, the CDR3 is TGTGCCATCAGCACACAGTTCCAGAACTATGGCTACACCTTC.